The 3 T cell receptor beta chains presented below share a single source sample, sequenced in a study of shared clonotypes between healthy human individuals. Sequencing was performed with immunoSEQ multiplex PCR; in TCRdb, only in-frame clones are kept and a portion is missing. The table includes 640,000 or so clones, roughly 78% detected once. Material: memory CD4+ T cells sorted from blood. Subset: CD45RA-negative fraction. These receptors were collected from a woman under 40 in good health.

The CDR3 DNA reads as TGTGCCAGCAGCTCGGCGGGGACTTGGGACACCGGGGAGCTGTTTTTT. Translation: CASSSAGTWDTGELFF. V gene TRBV5-5 combines with J gene TRBJ2-2, with D possibly matching TRBD2 (6 bases). The germline gives CDR1 SGHKS, CDR2 YYEKEE (reference sequence). The V and J ends lost 3 bases and 3 bases respectively, with 15 bases between them. The CDR3 is made up of 16 amino acids.

V usage is TRBV29-1 and J usage is TRBJ2-3; D is possibly TRBD2 (6 bases). Germline V gives CDR1 SQVTM, CDR2 ANQGSEA. Trimming removed 7 bases at V and 6 bases at J, with 14 bases between. The CDR3 length is 12 residues. CDR3 sequence (DNA): TGCAGCGGCCGGGGCGGGGAGGATACGCAGTATTTT. Protein product: CSGRGGEDTQYF.

This clone has a handful of counts. V gene TRBV5-1 combines with J gene TRBJ1-4; 8 bases are shared with TRBD1. The CDR3 is 16 amino acids. J lost 4 bases, V lost 4 bases, and 9 bases had no gene match. Germline CDR1 is SGHRS and CDR2 is YFSETQ. The CDR3 here is CASSQGTGGYNEKLFF. The CDR3 DNA sequence: TGCGCCAGCAGCCAAGGGACAGGTGGCTATAATGAAAAACTGTTTTTT.